The rows below give T cell receptor beta chains drawn from one sample of a study of cytotoxic CD8 clonotypes in ibrutinib-treated CLL. TCRdb's copy holds only in-frame clones and misses some; the assay was immunoSEQ multiplex PCR. Among about 21,000 clones, less than 80% were seen once, and the ten largest hold roughly 24%. This material consisted of PBMCs, taken before ibrutinib treatment. The receptor set was obtained from a human donor with chronic lymphocytic leukemia. Each CDR3 is given with its conserved first and last residue. Each record gives: clone size, D gene, J gene, V gene, CDR3 protein, CDR3 DNA. A D gene is named only where the DNA matches it firmly. The size field is filled for only some rows; it gives once, few, many or a size class.

size: -
D: -
J: TRBJ2-1
V: TRBV7-3
CDR3: CASSLDGDSSRDEQFF
DNA: TGTGCCAGCAGCTTAGACGGGGACTCAAGCCGGGATGAGCAGTTCTTC

size: -
D: TRBD2
J: TRBJ2-1
V: TRBV28
CDR3: CASSPLAGGSYNEQFF
DNA: TGTGCCAGCAGTCCCTTAGCGGGAGGCTCCTACAATGAGCAGTTCTTC

size: -
D: -
J: TRBJ1-3
V: TRBV5-4
CDR3: CASSLVGSGNTIYF
DNA: TGTGCCAGCAGCTTGGTGGGGTCCGGAAACACCATATATTTT

size: few
D: TRBD1
J: TRBJ2-5
V: TRBV27
CDR3: CASSNQGAKETQYF
DNA: TGTGCCAGCAGCAATCAGGGGGCCAAAGAGACCCAGTACTTC

size: few
D: -
J: TRBJ2-5
V: TRBV6-6
CDR3: CASRPLLEQGETQYF
DNA: TGTGCCAGCAGGCCTTTACTCGAACAGGGCGAGACCCAGTACTTC

size: -
D: -
J: TRBJ2-5
V: TRBV28
CDR3: CASSGPAGETQYF
DNA: TGTGCCAGCAGTGGGCCTGCCGGAGAGACCCAGTACTTC

size: -
D: -
J: TRBJ2-1
V: TRBV9
CDR3: CASSIGVSSYNEQFF
DNA: TGTGCCAGCAGCATTGGCGTAAGCTCCTACAATGAGCAGTTCTTC

size: -
D: TRBD2
J: TRBJ2-2
V: TRBV5-1
CDR3: CASSLSAGDTGELFF
DNA: TGCGCCAGCAGCTTGAGCGCGGGAGACACCGGGGAGCTGTTTTTT

size: -
D: -
J: TRBJ2-7
V: TRBV29-1
CDR3: CSVAGSLSSYEQYF
DNA: TGCAGCGTGGCAGGGAGTTTAAGCTCCTACGAGCAGTACTTC

size: -
D: -
J: TRBJ2-7
V: TRBV6-1
CDR3: CASMLGFEQYF
DNA: TGTGCCAGCATGCTTGGGTTCGAGCAGTACTTC

size: -
D: TRBD1
J: TRBJ2-5
V: TRBV14
CDR3: CASSQDRGKETQYF
DNA: TGTGCCAGCAGCCAGGACAGGGGAAAAGAGACCCAGTACTTC

size: few
D: -
J: TRBJ1-2
V: TRBV2
CDR3: CASSGRVGDGYTF
DNA: TGTGCCAGCTCGGGACGGGTTGGAGATGGCTACACCTTC

size: -
D: TRBD2
J: TRBJ2-1
V: TRBV7-3
CDR3: CASSLIAGGVTDEQFF
DNA: TGTGCCAGCAGCTTGATTGCGGGAGGGGTTACCGATGAGCAGTTCTTC

size: -
D: -
J: TRBJ2-7
V: TRBV20-1
CDR3: CSAAKTYEQYF
DNA: TGCAGTGCGGCAAAAACCTACGAGCAGTACTTC

size: -
D: -
J: TRBJ2-2
V: TRBV29-1
CDR3: CSVESMIGELFF
DNA: TGCAGCGTTGAGAGTATGATCGGGGAGCTGTTTTTT

size: -
D: -
J: TRBJ2-1
V: TRBV28
CDR3: CASSRQYNEQFF
DNA: TGTGCCAGCAGTCGACAGTACAATGAGCAGTTCTTC

size: -
D: TRBD1
J: TRBJ2-3
V: TRBV6-1
CDR3: CASSRQGAKYF
DNA: TGTGCCAGCAGTCGACAGGGGGCGAAGTATTTT

size: -
D: -
J: TRBJ1-3
V: TRBV15
CDR3: CATSRGMTGPVSGNTIYF
DNA: TGTGCCACCAGCAGAGGTATGACAGGTCCGGTCTCTGGAAACACCATATATTTT

size: few
D: -
J: TRBJ1-1
V: TRBV2
CDR3: CASSDGIEAFF
DNA: TGTGCCAGCAGTGACGGGATTGAAGCTTTCTTT

size: few
D: -
J: TRBJ2-2
V: TRBV10-2
CDR3: CATRDTPSTGELFF
DNA: TGCGCCACTCGGGACACACCCAGCACCGGGGAGCTGTTTTTT

size: -
D: -
J: TRBJ1-3
V: TRBV5-4
CDR3: CASSHQRGFSGNTIYF
DNA: TGTGCCAGCAGCCACCAGAGGGGCTTTTCTGGAAACACCATATATTTT

size: -
D: -
J: TRBJ1-1
V: TRBV5-1
CDR3: CASSFRSPKETEAFF
DNA: TGCGCCAGCAGCTTTCGCAGTCCAAAGGAGACTGAAGCTTTCTTT